A single T cell receptor (beta chain) is shown here with its context. Its antigen is currently not known. Per-base quality was not reported, and no clone a single base away is much larger than it. The data were obtained in a study of radiation and T cells in renal cell carcinoma (dated by TCRdb to about 2020). For the wider study: Samples came from a clinical trial, in which primary renal cell carcinomas received 15 Gy stereotactic body radiation therapy followed by nephrectomy 4 weeks later. A total of approximately 53 samples underwent TCR beta sequencing, made up of roughly 26 tumors and approximately 27 peripheral blood samples. A total of 4,016,671 unique CDR3 nucleotide sequences, encoding around 2.7 million unique CDR3 amino acid sequences, were found across all 50 or so samples. Results and caveats for the whole study, not just this receptor: Because pretreatment tumor biopsies were not available, the baseline intratumoral presence of clonotypes could not be determined. Changes in the blood repertoire were not tracked past 4 weeks after treatment. An increase in top tumor clonotypes in blood was observed from baseline to 2 weeks post-radiation, followed by contraction by 4 weeks, which was taken to suggest transient expansion of tumor-resident clones. The single-armed trial design could not address effects of radiation dose or scheduling on the TCR repertoire.

The immunoSEQ kit was used, according to the manufacturer's recommendations, to generate TCR beta libraries from genomic DNA. To prepare libraries, a first multiplex PCR with proprietary primers was run, followed by a second PCR that added unique barcodes, and a bead cleanup was done after each round. Each sample batch included a kit-provided positive control reaction and a negative control reaction. The final libraries were assessed on an Agilent 4200 TapeStation D1000 ScreenTape, pooled by volume, and quantified by qPCR. An Illumina NextSeq500 fitted with a MidOutput 150-cycle cartridge performed the sequencing, running 156 Read1 cycles and 15 Index1 cycles with the kit's custom primers. The pooled library was loaded at around 1 pM with approximately 20% PhiX control spiked in. The authors' analysis ran thus. The vendor-processed data were analyzed in R, and a clonotype was defined as all T cells that share the same CDR3 nucleotide sequence. In the clone abundance analyses, frequencies in each sample were normalized to that sample's 10,000 most abundant clones. Public T cell clones, which averaged fewer than five per sample, were excluded before analysis. Tumor-enriched clonotypes and baseline blood-enriched clonotypes were defined as those with an abundance difference of at least 32-fold between compartments. Clonotypes expanded or contracted between blood time points were identified with a beta-binomial differential abundance model. The Baroni-Urbani and Buser coefficient was used to measure tumor-blood repertoire similarity, and groups were compared with two-tailed Wilcoxon tests in R. The immuneACCESS repertoire file appears here via TCRdb, limited to in-frame rearrangements. These files lack a portion of the clones; in checked studies, under half of the deficit traces to unresolved V genes, and the cause of the others is not known. V and J calls and clone size are copied from that table; D and trimming were computed from the DNA. Across this sample there are some 150,000 clones, with roughly 87% seen only once. 10% to 15% of the sample is held by the ten biggest clonotypes.

Explained via the paper, the time point label denotes: blood 2 weeks post-SBRT. The treatment or condition label here, explained by the study, means: 15 Gy SBRT to primary tumor, nephrectomy 4 weeks later. To follow tumor-enriched clonotypes, serial peripheral blood was collected from radiation-treated patients at baseline and at 2 weeks and 4 weeks after SBRT. Renal cell carcinoma with clear cell pathology was present in all patients. Genomic DNA for TCR sequencing was prepared using the QIAamp DNA Blood Mini Kit (Qiagen). Samples were included in the analyses only if all quality control checks were passed. This receptor was identified in a woman aged 45-65 years with renal cell carcinoma. Sequences were derived from blood, sampled from a patient whose treatment included radiotherapy and nephrectomy.

The CDR3 region: CASSVQDRWGYTF. The sequence in DNA is TGTGCCAGCAGCGTACAGGACCGTTGGGGCTACACCTTC. Rearrangement joined TRBV9 to TRBJ1-2; the D segment cannot be called with confidence. V loses 1 base, J loses 8 bases, and the germline ends lie 12 bases apart. Based on the germline V gene, the CDR1 and CDR2 sequences are SGDLS and YYNGEE. The CDR3 runs 13 amino acids, cysteine and phenylalanine included. The entry retains the CDR3 DNA only, 39 bases that are in frame from base 1.